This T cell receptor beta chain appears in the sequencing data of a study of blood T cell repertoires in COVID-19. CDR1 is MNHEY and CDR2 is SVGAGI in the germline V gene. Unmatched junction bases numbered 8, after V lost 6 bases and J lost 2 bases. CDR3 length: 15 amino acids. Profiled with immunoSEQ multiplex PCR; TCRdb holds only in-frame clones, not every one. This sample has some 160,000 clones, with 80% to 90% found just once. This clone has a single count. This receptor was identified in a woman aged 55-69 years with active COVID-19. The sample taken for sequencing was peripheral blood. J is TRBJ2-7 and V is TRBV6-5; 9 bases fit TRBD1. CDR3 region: CASRHRRDRAYEQYF. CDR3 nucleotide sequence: TGTGCCAGCAGGCACCGTCGGGACAGGGCCTACGAGCAGTACTTC.